These 5 T cell receptor beta chains were all obtained from the same sample, sequenced in a study of cytomegalovirus exposure and HLA in healthy donors. Both 60 Vbeta primers and 13 Jbeta primers went into the PCR. The repertoire was sequenced with immunoSEQ multiplex PCR; TCRdb's copy has only in-frame clones and lacks some. The sample carries about 59,000 clones, approximately 80% recorded once. What was sequenced was PBMCs. Receptors were obtained from a human donor in good health.

The chain uses TRBV19 and TRBJ2-7; 7 nucleotides match TRBD2. This CDR3 spans 15 amino acids. Germline V lookup: CDR1 LNHDA, CDR2 SQIVND (reference sequence). V shed 2 bases and J 5 bases; nucleotides not matched to a gene: 9. CDR3 nucleotides: TGTGCCAGTAGTATAAATAATAGGGACTACCACGAGCAGTACTTC. Translating it yields CASSINNRDYHEQYF.

This clone was observed once. CDR3 sequence: CASSFIRGVDEQYF. The CDR3 DNA follows: TGTGCCAGCAGCTTTATACGGGGGGTTGACGAGCAGTACTTC. The chain joins TRBV7-2 to TRBJ2-7, with 7 positions matching TRBD2. The CDR3 spans 14 residues. Germline CDR1 reads SGHTA; CDR2 reads FQGNSA. V shed 3 bases, J shed 5 bases, and the junction held 7 bases outside the gene matches.

The chain links TRBV2 to TRBJ2-2, with TRBD2 identical over 13 bases. After removal of 6 bases from V and 5 bases from J, the junction contained 3 bases not matched to a gene. This CDR3 region has 15 residues. CDR1 is SNHLY and CDR2 is FYNNEI in the germline V gene. The CDR3 DNA is TGTGCCAGCAGGGGGGGACTAGCGGGGACCGGGGAGCTGTTTTTT. It codes for CASRGGLAGTGELFF.

This clone was detected a few times. CDR3 coding DNA: TGTGCCAGCTCAGCATCGACAGGGGGCGGGTATAATTCACCCCTCCACTTT. Translating it yields CASSASTGGGYNSPLHF. V usage is TRBV18 and J usage is TRBJ1-6; 10 bases are a match to TRBD1. Germline loops: CDR1 KGHSH, CDR2 LQKENI. This CDR3 is 17 amino acids long. V gave up 5 bases and J gave up 4 bases; unmatched junction bases: 8.

This clone was observed a single time. The chain recombines TRBV7-3 with TRBJ2-3; 8 bases agree with TRBD1. Germline V gene data show CDR1 as SGHTA and CDR2 as FQGTGA. The CDR3 is 16 residues long. V was pared by 4 bases and J by 4 bases, with 10 bases of the junction left unmatched. The CDR3 protein is CASSSGQGGTADTQYF. In nucleotides, the CDR3 is TGTGCCAGCAGCTCCGGACAGGGCGGGACGGCAGATACGCAGTATTTT.